This T cell receptor beta chain was observed in a study of human T cells and chemical hapten exposure. One entry per CDR3 protein results from TCRdb running MiXCR on the RACE reads. The sample yields some 70,000 distinct CDR3 sequences, 32% seen once. Germline V gene sequence: CDR1 SGHTA, CDR2 FQGNSA. V shed 1 base and J shed 9 bases, with 10 bases lying between them. This CDR3 has 13 amino acids. Time point denoted: patch test 1, 2 weeks after DPC sensitization. Treatment reported: therapeutic diphenylcyclopropenone sensitization with weekly scalp DPC. The study drew its donors from alopecia patients who were 18 to 70 years old and suitable for DPC. This clonotype was detected a few times.

The TCR sequence derives from a man aged 35-49 years with alopecia areata. Some clones in this sample may be carry-over from other donors' samples. The source material was whole blood, sampled in connection with sensitization to the hapten diphenylcyclopropenone (DPC). The V gene is TRBV7-2, the J gene TRBJ1-5, with a possible D match to TRBD1 (5 bases). This CDR3 is CASSLGGIGPQHF. In nucleotides, the CDR3 is TGTGCCAGCAGCTTAGGGGGGATTGGGCCCCAGCATTTT.